This T cell receptor beta chain was observed in a study of tumor-infiltrating lymphocytes in primary liver carcinoma. Study-wide findings and caveats: It was tumor-adjacent and tumor-blood pairs that overlapped less than tumor region pairs did.

With 3 bases removed from V and 5 bases from J, the gap between germline ends came to 13 bases. Germline V gene data show CDR1 as SGHTA and CDR2 as FQGTGA. The CDR3 is 15 amino acids. Co-extraction of both nucleic acids (RNA and DNA) used about 18-31 mg of unsorted bulk tissue. Whichever tumor sample was examined, it had over 75% viable tumor cells. In its sample, this clonotype was seen a few times. Its antigen is not known. From around 520 ng of total RNA, TCR beta-specific cDNA was reverse-transcribed using a constant-region primer. Slightly modified ARM-PCR served as the procedure for the TCR beta libraries. These libraries came from three rounds of nested multiplex PCR. Rounds one and two of PCR, each of 10 cycles, were primed with TRBV1-TRBV30 forward primers and a C-beta reverse primer. MiXCR, run by TCRdb on the multiplex PCR reads, gives a single entry per CDR3 protein. The sample carries roughly 78,000 distinct CDR3 sequences, over 55% recorded once.

The source of this sequence is a woman in her sixties with primary liver carcinoma and hepatitis B virus infection. The sequencing sample was made of liver tumor tissue from sampling region 4. Documented subset: tumor region T4, right-lateral pole. The chain joins TRBV7-3 to TRBJ1-4; D perhaps matches TRBD1 (5 bases). The CDR3 DNA follows: TGTGCCAGCAGCTTGCCAGAGTGGGGGAATGAAAAACTGTTTTTT. Amino acid sequence: CASSLPEWGNEKLFF.